The rows below give T cell receptor beta chains drawn from one sample of a study of cytomegalovirus exposure and HLA in healthy donors. Assay used: immunoSEQ multiplex PCR; TCRdb lists only in-frame clones, some missing. The sample consists of around 100,000 clones, 70% to 85% of them appearing once. The sequenced sample consisted of PBMCs. These receptors all stem from a woman between 18 and 29 years old in good health and CMV-seronegative. The CDR3 runs from the conserved cysteine through the conserved F or W. Each record gives: D gene, J gene, CDR3 length, clone size, V gene, CDR3 protein. A D gene is named only where the DNA matches it firmly. Rows may omit the clone size; those that give it use once, few, many or a size class.

d_gene: .
j_gene: TRBJ2-7
len: 15
abundance: .
v_gene: TRBV6-1
CDR3aa: CASSEAQGTSYEQYF

d_gene: .
j_gene: TRBJ2-7
len: 16
abundance: .
v_gene: TRBV19
CDR3aa: CASSSRTPQGFYEQYF

d_gene: .
j_gene: TRBJ2-1
len: 13
abundance: .
v_gene: TRBV10-1
CDR3aa: CASRPSGVSEQFF

d_gene: TRBD2
j_gene: TRBJ2-4
len: 18
abundance: .
v_gene: TRBV4-1
CDR3aa: CASSPGQAGGLSKNIQYF

d_gene: .
j_gene: TRBJ1-1
len: 14
abundance: once
v_gene: TRBV11-3
CDR3aa: CASRLGGKNTEAFF

d_gene: TRBD1
j_gene: TRBJ2-6
len: 20
abundance: .
v_gene: TRBV9
CDR3aa: CASRGWIPGQDTRGANVLTF

d_gene: .
j_gene: TRBJ1-1
len: 15
abundance: .
v_gene: TRBV4-1
CDR3aa: CASSQVETESTEAFF

d_gene: .
j_gene: TRBJ1-3
len: 16
abundance: .
v_gene: TRBV7-2
CDR3aa: CASSFVTGVSGNTIYF

d_gene: TRBD1
j_gene: TRBJ1-4
len: 15
abundance: .
v_gene: TRBV28
CDR3aa: CASSSGGRPNEKLFF

d_gene: TRBD2
j_gene: TRBJ2-2
len: 16
abundance: .
v_gene: TRBV4-1
CDR3aa: CASSQEPSGNTGELFF

d_gene: .
j_gene: TRBJ2-5
len: 13
abundance: .
v_gene: TRBV7-2
CDR3aa: CASSLGPRETQYF

d_gene: .
j_gene: TRBJ2-1
len: 14
abundance: .
v_gene: TRBV14
CDR3aa: CASSQPISYNEQFF

d_gene: .
j_gene: TRBJ1-1
len: 16
abundance: few
v_gene: TRBV4-3
CDR3aa: CASSQEPRMRGTEAFF

d_gene: .
j_gene: TRBJ1-2
len: 11
abundance: .
v_gene: TRBV20-1
CDR3aa: CSVERGYGYTF

d_gene: TRBD2
j_gene: TRBJ2-1
len: 14
abundance: .
v_gene: TRBV28
CDR3aa: CASRPGLAGEEQFF

d_gene: TRBD1
j_gene: TRBJ1-2
len: 17
abundance: .
v_gene: TRBV2
CDR3aa: CASSPGTGRGPSNGYTF

d_gene: TRBD1
j_gene: TRBJ2-7
len: 14
abundance: .
v_gene: TRBV5-1
CDR3aa: CASSQGAYSYEQYF

d_gene: .
j_gene: TRBJ2-5
len: 13
abundance: .
v_gene: TRBV28
CDR3aa: CASSPQVQETQYF

d_gene: .
j_gene: TRBJ1-4
len: 14
abundance: .
v_gene: TRBV5-4
CDR3aa: CASSLGLREEKLFF

d_gene: .
j_gene: TRBJ2-3
len: 15
abundance: .
v_gene: TRBV11-3
CDR3aa: CASSLDPTSTDTQYF

d_gene: .
j_gene: TRBJ1-3
len: 13
abundance: .
v_gene: TRBV7-2
CDR3aa: CASSSTEGNTIYF

d_gene: .
j_gene: TRBJ1-6
len: 15
abundance: once
v_gene: TRBV18
CDR3aa: CASSPVGSYNSPLHF

d_gene: TRBD2
j_gene: TRBJ2-3
len: 16
abundance: .
v_gene: TRBV19
CDR3aa: CASSKEGGRRTDTQYF

d_gene: .
j_gene: TRBJ2-5
len: 16
abundance: .
v_gene: TRBV5-1
CDR3aa: CASSLAPAGPQETQYF

d_gene: .
j_gene: TRBJ1-2
len: 11
abundance: .
v_gene: TRBV7-2
CDR3aa: CASSSSYGYTF